This is a list of T cell receptor beta chains from one sample in a study of technical replicates of blood from several donors. Sequenced by immunoSEQ multiplex PCR; TCRdb stores in-frame clones only, minus some. In the table there are 98,000 or so clones, approximately 95% of which are singletons. The sequenced sample consisted of T cells isolated from PBMCs. The source of these receptors is a human donor in good health. The CDR3 runs from the conserved cysteine through the conserved F or W. D genes are given only for firm matches. The size entry is marked missing in some rows and otherwise reads once, few, many or a size class.

V gene: TRBV5-1; clone size: once; J gene: TRBJ2-1; D gene: .; CDR3 DNA: TGCGCCAGCAGCCCATCAAGATGGACAGACAACAATGAGCAGTTCTTC; CDR3 protein: CASSPSRWTDNNEQFF
V gene: TRBV7-2; clone size: .; J gene: TRBJ2-4; D gene: .; CDR3 DNA: TGTGCCAGCAGCTTAGTCGGTAGCGGAAACATTCAGTACTTC; CDR3 protein: CASSLVGSGNIQYF
V gene: TRBV6-5; clone size: .; J gene: TRBJ2-1; D gene: TRBD2; CDR3 DNA: TGTGCCAGCATCCCGACTAGCGGGGGCAATGAGCAGTTCTTC; CDR3 protein: CASIPTSGGNEQFF
V gene: TRBV27; clone size: .; J gene: TRBJ1-5; D gene: TRBD1; CDR3 DNA: TGTGCCAGCAGTAAAACCGGGACAGCCTATCAGCCCCAGCATTTT; CDR3 protein: CASSKTGTAYQPQHF
V gene: TRBV5-4; clone size: .; J gene: TRBJ1-5; D gene: .; CDR3 DNA: TGTGCCAGCAGCCAAGAGACAGGTCATCAGCCCCAGCATTTT; CDR3 protein: CASSQETGHQPQHF
V gene: TRBV11-2; clone size: .; J gene: TRBJ2-1; D gene: .; CDR3 DNA: TGTGCCAGCAGCGGGTGGGACACCTACAATGAGCAGTTCTTC; CDR3 protein: CASSGWDTYNEQFF
V gene: TRBV7-9; clone size: .; J gene: TRBJ2-3; D gene: .; CDR3 DNA: TGTGCCAGCAGAGCAAGGGGGACAGATACGCAGTATTTT; CDR3 protein: CASRARGTDTQYF
V gene: TRBV28; clone size: .; J gene: TRBJ1-4; D gene: .; CDR3 DNA: TGTGCCAGCAGACGCACCAGGTTTCATAATGAAAAACTGTTTTTT; CDR3 protein: CASRRTRFHNEKLFF
V gene: TRBV6-1; clone size: once; J gene: TRBJ2-1; D gene: .; CDR3 DNA: TGTGCCAGCAACCCCGACAGGTTAAAGAATGAGCAGTTCTTC; CDR3 protein: CASNPDRLKNEQFF
V gene: TRBV7-9; clone size: once; J gene: TRBJ2-5; D gene: TRBD2; CDR3 DNA: TGTGCCAGCAGCTTAATGGCGGGAGCGGAGACCCAGTACTTC; CDR3 protein: CASSLMAGAETQYF
V gene: TRBV7-9; clone size: .; J gene: TRBJ2-7; D gene: TRBD2; CDR3 DNA: TGTGCCAGCACATCAGTCTGGGAGCGGGAGTATGACGAGCAGTACTTC; CDR3 protein: CASTSVWEREYDEQYF
V gene: TRBV7-8; clone size: .; J gene: TRBJ2-1; D gene: .; CDR3 DNA: TGTGCCAGCAGCGAAACGGCGGCCTCTGACTACAATGAGCAGTTCTTC; CDR3 protein: CASSETAASDYNEQFF
V gene: TRBV18; clone size: few; J gene: TRBJ2-2; D gene: .; CDR3 DNA: TGTGCCAGCTCACGCCTCGACAGGACCTTGAACACCGGGGAGCTGTTTTTT; CDR3 protein: CASSRLDRTLNTGELFF
V gene: TRBV7-3; clone size: .; J gene: TRBJ2-1; D gene: TRBD1; CDR3 DNA: TGTGCCAGCAGGGGGGACAGGTCAGAGGAGCAGTTCTTC; CDR3 protein: CASRGDRSEEQFF
V gene: TRBV5-1; clone size: .; J gene: TRBJ1-2; D gene: TRBD1; CDR3 DNA: TGCGCCAGCAGCACAGGGGGTTTGGGTAACTATGGCTACACCTTC; CDR3 protein: CASSTGGLGNYGYTF
V gene: TRBV29-1; clone size: .; J gene: TRBJ2-2; D gene: TRBD2; CDR3 DNA: TGCAGCGTTGAACCCCTCGCGGGGGACACCGGGGAGCTGTTTTTT; CDR3 protein: CSVEPLAGDTGELFF
V gene: TRBV5-5; clone size: .; J gene: TRBJ2-4; D gene: .; CDR3 DNA: TGTGCCAGCAGTCCTAGACAGGAAGACATTCAGTACTTC; CDR3 protein: CASSPRQEDIQYF
V gene: TRBV7-9; clone size: .; J gene: TRBJ2-3; D gene: .; CDR3 DNA: TGTGCCAGCAGCCATAGCGTAGCAGGGGACACAGATACGCAGTATTTT; CDR3 protein: CASSHSVAGDTDTQYF
V gene: TRBV14; clone size: .; J gene: TRBJ2-1; D gene: TRBD2; CDR3 DNA: TGTGCCAGCAGCCAATGGGGGGGGAAACCCTCCTACAATGAGCAGTTCTTC; CDR3 protein: CASSQWGGKPSYNEQFF
V gene: TRBV5-1; clone size: .; J gene: TRBJ2-4; D gene: TRBD2; CDR3 DNA: TGCGCCAGCAGCCGAATCTTTAGCGGGGGGGAAACCAAAAACATTCAGTACTTC; CDR3 protein: CASSRIFSGGETKNIQYF
V gene: TRBV28; clone size: .; J gene: TRBJ2-7; D gene: TRBD2; CDR3 DNA: TGTGCCAGCAGTTCCAGCGGGAGGGCGGTTGGAGGCGAGCAGTACTTC; CDR3 protein: CASSSSGRAVGGEQYF
V gene: TRBV27; clone size: once; J gene: TRBJ2-2; D gene: TRBD2; CDR3 DNA: TGTGCCAGCAGTTTAACTAGCGTAGGCACCGGGGAGCTGTTTTTT; CDR3 protein: CASSLTSVGTGELFF
V gene: TRBV18; clone size: .; J gene: TRBJ2-5; D gene: .; CDR3 DNA: TGTGCCAGCTCACCACCGCTTCGGGAGACCCAGTACTTC; CDR3 protein: CASSPPLRETQYF